This TCR beta chain is from a study of human T cells and chemical hapten exposure. General study results and limits: The number of TCRs over 1 in 1000 frequency stayed unchanged after DPC.

In regard to this clonotype: Its antigen is as yet unknown.

TCRdb passed the RACE reads through MiXCR, listing each CDR3 protein once. The table has 150,000 or so distinct CDR3 sequences, around 15% seen once. The sample's time point: patch test 1, 2 weeks after DPC sensitization. Sample treatment: therapeutic diphenylcyclopropenone sensitization with weekly scalp DPC. Germline lookup yields CDR1 SGDLS and CDR2 YYNGEE. Deletions cut 4 bases from V and 4 bases from J, with 17 bases between. This CDR3 comprises 16 residues. The chain combines TRBV9 with TRBJ2-2, with D uncertain. Sequenced here: whole blood, sampled in connection with sensitization to the hapten diphenylcyclopropenone (DPC). The source is a young woman with alopecia areata. Some clones in this sample may be carry-over from other donors' samples. CDR3 amino acids: CASSPHRAQSTGELFF. The CDR3 region has the DNA TGTGCCAGCAGCCCGCACCGGGCCCAGAGCACCGGGGAGCTGTTTTTT.